Described below is a single T cell receptor beta chain sequence and its context. This beta chain represents an off-target read in a library built for alpha chains; its size is of limited meaning. TCRdb called the RT-PCR reads again in MiXCR, with one record for every CDR3 protein. The sample has approximately 6,500 distinct CDR3 sequences, roughly nine tenths seen once. The V gene end was trimmed by 3 bases and the J gene end by 4 bases; junction bases not matched to a gene: 4. This CDR3 is 14 amino acids long. Germline-derived CDR1 and CDR2 are MNHEY and SVGAGI. J is TRBJ1-1 and V is TRBV6-5; TRBD1 agrees at 8 bases. Source material: memory CD4+ T cells from blood. This clonotype was obtained from a female donor in good health, serving as a healthy control. In DNA, the CDR3 is TGTGCCAGCAGTTATACGACAGGGGCCACTGAAGCTTTCTTT. The encoded protein is CASSYTTGATEAFF.